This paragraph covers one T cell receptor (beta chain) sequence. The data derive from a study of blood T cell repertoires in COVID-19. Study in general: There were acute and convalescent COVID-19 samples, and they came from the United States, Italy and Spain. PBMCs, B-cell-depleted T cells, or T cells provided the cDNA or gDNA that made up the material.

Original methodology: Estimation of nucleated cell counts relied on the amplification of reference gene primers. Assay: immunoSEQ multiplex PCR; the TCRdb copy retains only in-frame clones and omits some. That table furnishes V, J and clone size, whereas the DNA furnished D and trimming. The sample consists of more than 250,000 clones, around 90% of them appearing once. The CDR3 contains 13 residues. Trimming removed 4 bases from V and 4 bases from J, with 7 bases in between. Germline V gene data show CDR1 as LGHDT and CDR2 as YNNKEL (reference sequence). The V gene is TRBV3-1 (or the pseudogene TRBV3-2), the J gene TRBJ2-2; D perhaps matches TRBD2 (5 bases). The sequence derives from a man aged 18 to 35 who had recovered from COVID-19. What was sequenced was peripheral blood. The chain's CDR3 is CASSRRGTGELFF. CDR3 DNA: TGTGCCAGCAGCCGTCGGGGCACCGGGGAGCTGTTTTTT.